This passage covers 29 T cell receptor beta chains from one sample sequenced in a study of T-cell reconstitution after alpha-beta-depleted transplantation in children (dated by TCRdb to the mid-2010s). The library was obtained by PCR. Sequencing was carried out with an Illumina HiSeq 2500. TCR library preparation used molecular barcoding, with unique molecular identifiers applied to normalize quantification of the TCRbeta repertoire. Through fastp at Q25 and MiXCR, TCRdb rebuilt clones from the public reads, retaining in-frame beta chains. Every distinct CDR3 protein forms one entry, paired with its most common genes and DNA. The sample contains about 370,000 distinct CDR3 sequences, 20% of them found a single time. 3% to 4.5% of the sample is in the top ten clones. The starting material was PBMCs from the stem cell graft donor, obtained from the stem cell graft. The receptors come from a human donor who donated a stem cell graft to a child with acute myeloid leukemia.

This clonotype showed up many times. The chain recombines TRBV12-3 or TRBV12-4 with TRBJ2-7; 13 bases are shared with TRBD2. The CDR3 totals 14 residues. Unmatched junction bases numbered 0, after V lost 1 base and J lost 6 bases. The CDR3 sequence is CASSLGLAGGEQYF. Written as DNA, the CDR3 is TGTGCCAGCAGTTTAGGACTAGCGGGAGGCGAGCAGTACTTC.

Ten or more counts support this clonotype. CDR3 in DNA: TGCAGTGCTACTGGGACTAGCGGAGGCTCCTACGAGCAGTACTTC. Protein sequence: CSATGTSGGSYEQYF. The chain employs TRBV20-1 and TRBJ2-7, with 11 bases matching TRBD2. Germline assignment: CDR1 DFQATT and CDR2 SNEGSKA (reference sequence). Unmatched junction bases numbered 5, after V lost 4 bases and J lost 0 bases. This CDR3 region has 15 residues.

Concerning this clonotype itself: Just one base apart from a much larger clone, this may be a read error. The chain links TRBV20-1 to TRBJ2-7; 12 bases match TRBD2. CDR3 length: 15 amino acids. CDR1 and CDR2 from the germline V gene are DFQATT and SNEGSKA (reference sequence). This chain's CDR3 is CSAGSLAGGSYEQNF. In DNA form, the CDR3 reads TGCAGTGCTGGGTCCCTAGCGGGAGGGAGCTACGAGCAGAACTTC.

V is TRBV6-5 and J is TRBJ2-7, with 9 bases fitting TRBD1. J lost 2 bases, V lost 0 bases, and 2 bases had no gene match. This CDR3 has 15 amino acids. Germline V gene lookup returns CDR1 MNHEY and CDR2 SVGAGI. The CDR3 DNA follows: TGTGCCAGCAGTTACTCCGGGACAGGGACCTACGAGCAGTACTTC. As protein: CASSYSGTGTYEQYF.

The chain uses TRBV19 and TRBJ2-1, with 8 bases matching TRBD2. Germline assignment: CDR1 LNHDA and CDR2 SQIVND (reference sequence). The CDR3 extends over 15 amino acids. The ends lost 4 bases at V and 6 bases at J; junction bases unmatched: 8. CDR3 nucleotides: TGTGCCAGTAGTACCAGTCGGGCGGGAGGCAATGAGCAGTTCTTC. Translated: CASSTSRAGGNEQFF.

This clonotype appeared a few times. The chain links TRBV12-3 or TRBV12-4 to TRBJ1-1; unclear D gene. With 7 bases removed from V and 1 base from J, the gap between germline ends came to 13 bases. CDR3 size: 14 residues. CDR3 sequence: CASTPRVGNTEAFF. The CDR3 DNA follows: TGTGCCAGCACCCCCCGGGTGGGGAACACTGAAGCTTTCTTT.

This sequence joins TRBV29-1 and TRBJ2-2; weak D call: TRBD1 (5 bases). The germline V gene encodes CDR1 SQVTM and CDR2 ANQGSEA. The CDR3 runs 18 residues. The V gene lost 0 bases and the J gene lost 0 bases, with 17 bases spanning the gap. The CDR3 loop reads CSVEDPPTAGANTGELFF. CDR3 coding DNA: TGCAGCGTTGAAGATCCCCCGACAGCAGGAGCGAACACCGGGGAGCTGTTTTTT.

The table lists this clonotype with a few counts. This chain connects TRBV24-1 to TRBJ2-5, with 10 positions matching TRBD2. This CDR3 contains 17 residues. Germline V gives CDR1 KGHDR, CDR2 SFDVKD. V lost 4 bases to trimming and J lost 5 bases; unmatched junction nucleotides: 12. The CDR3 loop is CATSDRRGAGGLETQYF. The CDR3 coding sequence is TGTGCCACCAGTGACCGCCGGGGAGCGGGAGGGTTGGAGACCCAGTACTTC.

This clonotype was detected many times. The gene calls are TRBV6-5 and TRBJ1-2; a possible D gene is TRBD1 (6 bases). Trimming removed 2 bases at V and 0 bases at J, with 10 bases between. Per germline, CDR1 MNHEY and CDR2 SVGAGI. This CDR3 is built from 15 residues. This chain's CDR3 is CASSYKTGPNYGYTF. The CDR3 DNA reads as TGTGCCAGCAGTTACAAAACAGGGCCTAACTATGGCTACACCTTC.

This clonotype has more than one count but fewer than ten. The chain has TRBV12-3 or TRBV12-4 and TRBJ2-5; no definite D call. The ends were cut back, 2 bases at V and 2 bases at J, with 12 bases in the middle. The CDR3 runs to 15 residues. CDR3 protein: CASSLWAGKQETQYF. The CDR3 DNA is TGTGCCAGCAGTTTATGGGCAGGAAAACAAGAGACCCAGTACTTC.

This clonotype was recorded once. This sequence joins TRBV4-1 and TRBJ2-7, with 7 positions matching TRBD2. The CDR3 totals 15 residues. Germline V CDR1 and CDR2: MGHRA, YSYEKL. J lost 3 bases, V lost 0 bases, and 5 bases had no gene match. The CDR3 reads CASSQERGGFYEQYF. DNA of the CDR3: TGCGCCAGCAGCCAAGAAAGGGGAGGGTTCTACGAGCAGTACTTC.

This clonotype was counted ten times or more. V and J are TRBV4-2 and TRBJ2-2; D is uncertain. Trimming left V 4 bases short and J 6 bases short, with 9 bases between. The germline CDR1 and CDR2 sequences are LGHNA and YNFKEQ. The CDR3 covers 13 residues. Here the CDR3 DNA reads TGTGCCAGCAGCCCCCTCTTTTCCGGGGAGCTGTTTTTT. This translates into CASSPLFSGELFF.

This chain links TRBV20-1 with TRBJ1-4; possibly TRBD1 for D (6 bases). Per the germline V gene, CDR1 is DFQATT and CDR2 is SNEGSKA (reference sequence). The CDR3 is 14 residues long. The V end lost 3 bases, the J end lost 0 bases, and 8 bases lay between the germline ends. Here the CDR3 reads CSASRGATNEKLFF. The CDR3 coding sequence is TGCAGTGCTAGCAGGGGCGCAACTAATGAAAAACTGTTTTTT.

This clonotype has only a few counts. The rearrangement uses TRBV2 and TRBJ1-1; possible D gene TRBD1, 6 bases. This CDR3 spans 12 amino acids. The V gene lost 8 bases and the J gene lost 3 bases, with 10 bases spanning the gap. Germline V lookup: CDR1 SNHLY, CDR2 FYNNEI. The CDR3 DNA reads TGTGCCAGCTCAAGGGGGGACACTGAAGCTTTCTTT. Its translation is CASSRGDTEAFF.

V and J are TRBV7-6 and TRBJ2-7, with no clear D. V was shortened by 1 base and J by 6 bases, with 13 bases between the two germline ends. Germline CDR1 reads SGHVS; CDR2 reads FNYEAQ. The CDR3 is 14 amino acids. CDR3 sequence (DNA): TGTGCCAGCAGCTTAGGAACTCACAGTCCCGAGCAGTACTTC. This translates into CASSLGTHSPEQYF.

This clonotype showed up many times. The rearrangement uses TRBV12-3 or TRBV12-4 and TRBJ2-1; the D is unclear. The V and J ends lost 2 bases and 14 bases respectively, with 25 bases between them. CDR3 length equals 16 residues. The CDR3 DNA follows: TGTGCCAGCAGTTTACCCGCCAGGCCCTCTGCAATGTGGGAGTTCTTC. It specifies CASSLPARPSAMWEFF.

The chain couples TRBV28 to TRBJ2-1, with TRBD1 matching over 7 bases. The CDR3 is 18 amino acids. V lost 1 base and J lost 2; bases outside the gene matches: 11. Germline V lookup: CDR1 MDHEN, CDR2 SYDVKM. CDR3 nucleotides: TGTGCCAGCAGTTTATACGACAGGGCTCCTACCACCTACAATGAGCAGTTCTTC. Translation gives CASSLYDRAPTTYNEQFF.

V usage is TRBV10-3 and J usage is TRBJ1-4; maybe TRBD1 (5 bases). CDR1 ENHRY and CDR2 SYGVKD come from the germline V gene. Trimming left V 0 bases short and J 1 base short, with 9 bases between. This CDR3 comprises 16 residues. The CDR3 region has the DNA TGTGCCATCAGTGAGTCGGGCAGGGAAACTAATGAAAAACTGTTTTTT. It codes for CAISESGRETNEKLFF.

This chain connects TRBV12-3 or TRBV12-4 to TRBJ2-1; 11 bases are shared with TRBD2. This CDR3 is 17 amino acids long. V lost 8 bases to trimming and J lost 6 bases; unmatched junction nucleotides: 15. This CDR3 reads CASGQTVVLAGGNEQFF. For the CDR3, the DNA is TGTGCCAGCGGCCAAACCGTCGTGCTAGCGGGAGGCAATGAGCAGTTCTTC.

The rearrangement uses TRBV18 and TRBJ2-1; no reliable D call. The germline V gene encodes CDR1 KGHSH and CDR2 LQKENI. The CDR3 is made up of 16 amino acids. Trimming pared 3 bases from V and 8 bases from J, leaving 20 bases between. CDR3 coding DNA: TGTGCCAGCTCACCGTGGGCCGAATTGTCCGCCCATGAGCAGTTCTTC. It yields the protein CASSPWAELSAHEQFF.

The J gene is TRBJ1-4, the V gene TRBV28; 8 nucleotides line up with TRBD1. The CDR3 covers 13 residues. Germline values: CDR1 MDHEN, CDR2 SYDVKM. V dropped 7 bases and J dropped 7; count of bases not matched to a gene: 5. Written as DNA, the CDR3 is TGTGCCAGCACGAGGACAGGGCGTGAAAAACTGTTTTTT. Protein product: CASTRTGREKLFF.

This chain connects TRBV6-5 to TRBJ1-5, with 9 bases lining up with TRBD1. J was trimmed by 4 bases and V by 4 bases; bases with no gene match: 5. The CDR3 totals 15 residues. Germline CDR1 is MNHEY and CDR2 is SVGAGI. CDR3 DNA: TGTGCCAGCAGTTGGGGGACAGGGATGAATCAGCCCCAGCATTTT. Translation: CASSWGTGMNQPQHF.

The rearrangement uses TRBV7-9 and TRBJ2-7, with a possible D match to TRBD1 (5 bases). The V end lost 3 bases, the J end lost 5 bases, and 20 bases lay between the germline ends. The CDR3 has 16 residues. Germline CDR1 reads SEHNR; CDR2 reads FQNEAQ (reference sequence). CDR3 sequence: CASSLLPAGLSNEQYF. The CDR3 DNA follows: TGTGCCAGCAGCTTGCTCCCCGCAGGGTTAAGCAACGAGCAGTACTTC.

This clonotype occurred a few times. The V gene is TRBV29-1, the J gene TRBJ2-3; the match to TRBD1 covers 9 bases. Germline assignment: CDR1 SQVTM and CDR2 ANQGSEA. Unmatched junction bases numbered 8, after V lost 6 bases and J lost 4 bases. CDR3 length: 14 residues. As DNA, the CDR3 is TGCAGCGTGAGGGACAGGGTAAAGCCAGATACGCAGTATTTT. It is translated as CSVRDRVKPDTQYF.

The V call is TRBV27, the J call TRBJ2-1, with D possibly TRBD2 on 6 matching bases. Trimming cost V 3 bases and J 2 bases, with 14 bases left between them. This CDR3 region has 16 residues. Germline V CDR1 and CDR2: MNHEY, SMNVEV (reference sequence). The CDR3 region has the DNA TGTGCCAGCAGTTTCCTGGCGGGAAAGACCTACAATGAGCAGTTCTTC. It specifies CASSFLAGKTYNEQFF.

This chain connects TRBV5-1 to TRBJ2-5; 8 bases are shared with TRBD2. This CDR3 region has 14 residues. V shed 4 bases and J 5 bases; nucleotides not matched to a gene: 7. Germline CDR1 is SGHRS and CDR2 is YFSETQ. The CDR3: CASSISSGSETQYF. Here the CDR3 DNA reads TGCGCCAGCAGCATCTCAAGCGGGAGTGAGACCCAGTACTTC.

This clonotype has ten or more counts. V and J are TRBV9 and TRBJ2-7, with TRBD1 as a possible D gene (5 bases). CDR1 and CDR2 from the germline V gene are SGDLS and YYNGEE. The CDR3 has 15 amino acids. V lost 4 bases and J lost 3, with 17 bases in between. This CDR3 is CASSPTGFRIYEQYF. CDR3 DNA sequence: TGTGCCAGCAGCCCTACAGGATTCCGAATCTACGAGCAGTACTTC.

The rearrangement links TRBV28 to TRBJ1-5; D remains ambiguous. The CDR3 spans 16 residues. Trimming removed 6 bases from V and 4 bases from J, with 19 bases in between. Germline CDR1 and CDR2: MDHEN and SYDVKM. The DNA of the CDR3 is TGTGCCAGCAGCCCACGGGGATGGGTGGGGAATCAGCCCCAGCATTTT. This sequence encodes CASSPRGWVGNQPQHF.

This clonotype was found a few times. The chain couples TRBV15 to TRBJ2-1; 8 bases match TRBD2. The CDR3 runs 17 residues. Trimming at V came to 2 bases and at J to 5 bases, leaving 11 bases not matched to a gene. CDR1 is LNHNV, CDR2 YYDKDF, per germline (reference sequence). CDR3 coding DNA: TGTGCCACCAGCAGATTGGGATTTCGGGAGGGTGACAATGAGCAGTTCTTC. Translated, it gives CATSRLGFREGDNEQFF.